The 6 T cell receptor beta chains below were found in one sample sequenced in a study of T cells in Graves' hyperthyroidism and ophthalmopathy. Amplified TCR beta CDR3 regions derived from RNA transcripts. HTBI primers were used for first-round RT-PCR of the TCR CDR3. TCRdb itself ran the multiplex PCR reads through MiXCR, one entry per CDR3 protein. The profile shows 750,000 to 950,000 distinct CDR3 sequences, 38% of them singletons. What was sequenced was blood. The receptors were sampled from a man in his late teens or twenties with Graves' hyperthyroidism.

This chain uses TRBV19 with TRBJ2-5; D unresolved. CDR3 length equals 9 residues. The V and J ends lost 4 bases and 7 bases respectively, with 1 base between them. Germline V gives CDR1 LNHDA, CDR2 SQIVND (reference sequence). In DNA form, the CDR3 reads TGTGCCAGTAGTAGGACCCAGTACTTC. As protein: CASSRTQYF.

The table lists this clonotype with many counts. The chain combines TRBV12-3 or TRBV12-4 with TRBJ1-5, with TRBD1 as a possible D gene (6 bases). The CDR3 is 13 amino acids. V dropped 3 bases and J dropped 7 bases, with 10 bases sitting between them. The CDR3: CASSLGAQQPQHF. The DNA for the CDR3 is TGTGCCAGCAGTTTGGGGGCTCAGCAGCCCCAGCATTTT.

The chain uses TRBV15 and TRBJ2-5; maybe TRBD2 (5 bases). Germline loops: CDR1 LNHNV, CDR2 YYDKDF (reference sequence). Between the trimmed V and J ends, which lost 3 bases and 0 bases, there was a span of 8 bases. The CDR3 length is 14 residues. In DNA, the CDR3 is TGTGCCACCAGCAGTCCGGGGTACCAAGAGACCCAGTACTTC. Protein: CATSSPGYQETQYF. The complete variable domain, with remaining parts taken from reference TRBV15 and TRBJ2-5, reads DAMVIQNPRYQVTQFGKPVTLSCSQTLNHNVMYWYQQKSSQAPKLLFHYYDKDFNNEADTPDNFQSRRPNTSFCFLDIRSPGLGDTAMYLCATSSPGYQETQYFGPGTRLLVL.

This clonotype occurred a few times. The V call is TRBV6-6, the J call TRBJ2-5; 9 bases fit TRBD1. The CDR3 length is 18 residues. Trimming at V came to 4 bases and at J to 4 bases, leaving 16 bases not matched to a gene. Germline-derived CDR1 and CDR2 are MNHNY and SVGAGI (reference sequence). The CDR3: CASSSASPGQGVRETQYF. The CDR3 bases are TGTGCCAGCAGTTCCGCATCGCCGGGACAGGGTGTGCGAGAGACCCAGTACTTC.

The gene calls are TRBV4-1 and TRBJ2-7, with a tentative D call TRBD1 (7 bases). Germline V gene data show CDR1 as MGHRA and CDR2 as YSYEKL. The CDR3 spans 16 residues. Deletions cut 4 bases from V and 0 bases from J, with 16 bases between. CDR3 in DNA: TGCGCCAGCAGCCCCCAGGGGGGTAGCTTCTCCTACGAGCAGTACTTC. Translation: CASSPQGGSFSYEQYF.

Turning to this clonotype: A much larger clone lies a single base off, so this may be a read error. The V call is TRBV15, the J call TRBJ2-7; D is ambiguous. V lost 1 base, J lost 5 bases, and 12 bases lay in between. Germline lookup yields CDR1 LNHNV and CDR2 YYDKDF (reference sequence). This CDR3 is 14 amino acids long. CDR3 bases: TGTGCCACCAGCAGAGCCGGCCCCCGGGACGAGCAGTACTTC. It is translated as CATSRAGPRDEQYF.